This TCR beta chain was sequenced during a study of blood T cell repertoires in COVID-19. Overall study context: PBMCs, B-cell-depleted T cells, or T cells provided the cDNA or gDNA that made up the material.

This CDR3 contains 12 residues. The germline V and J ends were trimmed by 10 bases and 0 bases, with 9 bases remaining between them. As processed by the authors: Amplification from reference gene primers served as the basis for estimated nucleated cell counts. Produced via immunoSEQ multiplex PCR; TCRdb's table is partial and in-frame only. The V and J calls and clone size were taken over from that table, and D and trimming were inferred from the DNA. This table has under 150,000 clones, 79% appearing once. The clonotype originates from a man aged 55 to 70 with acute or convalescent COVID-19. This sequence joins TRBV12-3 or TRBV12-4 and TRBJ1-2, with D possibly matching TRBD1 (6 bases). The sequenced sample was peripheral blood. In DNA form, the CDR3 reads TGTGCCACCGGACAGACTAACTATGGCTACACCTTC. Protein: CATGQTNYGYTF.